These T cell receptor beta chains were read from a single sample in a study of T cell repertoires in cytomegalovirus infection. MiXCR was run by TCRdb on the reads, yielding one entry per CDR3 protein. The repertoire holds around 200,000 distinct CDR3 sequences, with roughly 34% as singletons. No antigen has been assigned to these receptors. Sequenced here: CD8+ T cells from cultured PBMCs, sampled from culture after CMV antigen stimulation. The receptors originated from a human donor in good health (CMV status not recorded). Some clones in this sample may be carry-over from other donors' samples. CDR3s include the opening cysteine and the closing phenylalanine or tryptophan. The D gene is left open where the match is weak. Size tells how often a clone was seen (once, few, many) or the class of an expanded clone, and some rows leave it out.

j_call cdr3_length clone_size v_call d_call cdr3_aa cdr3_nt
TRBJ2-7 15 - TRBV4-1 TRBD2 CASSRGTSGTYEQYF TGCGCCAGCAGCCGCGGGACTAGCGGAACCTACGAGCAGTACTTC
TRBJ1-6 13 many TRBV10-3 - CATRRTVNSPLHF TGTGCCACCCGACGGACAGTTAATTCACCCCTCCACTTT
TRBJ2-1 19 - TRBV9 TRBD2 CASSVVGTSGAAGYNEQFF TGTGCCAGCAGCGTAGTAGGGACTAGCGGGGCCGCCGGCTACAATGAGCAGTTCTTC
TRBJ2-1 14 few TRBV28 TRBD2 CASSLVGTSGSLVF TGTGCCAGCAGTCTCGTGGGGACTAGCGGGAGTCTGGTCTTC
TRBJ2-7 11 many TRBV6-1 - CASRAVDEQYF TGTGCCAGCAGGGCGGTGGACGAGCAGTACTTC
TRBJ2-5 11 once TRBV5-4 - CASSFRDALYF TGTGCCAGCAGCTTCCGGGACGCCCTGTACTTC
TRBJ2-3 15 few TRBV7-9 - CAGIPSEGNPDTQYF TGTGCCGGCATCCCCTCCGAGGGAAATCCAGATACGCAGTATTTT
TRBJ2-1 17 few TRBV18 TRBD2 CASSPRLAGVRGNEQFF TGTGCCAGCTCACCACGGCTAGCGGGAGTTAGGGGCAATGAGCAGTTCTTC
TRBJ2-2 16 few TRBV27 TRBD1 CATGDGDRVGTGELFF TGTGCCACCGGGGACGGGGACAGGGTCGGCACCGGGGAGCTGTTTTTT
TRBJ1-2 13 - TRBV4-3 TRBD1 CASSRGQADGYTF TGCGCCAGCAGCCGAGGACAGGCGGATGGCTACACCTTC
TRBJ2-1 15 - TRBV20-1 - CSAREAGSSYNEQFF TGCAGTGCTAGAGAAGCAGGCAGCTCCTACAATGAGCAGTTCTTC
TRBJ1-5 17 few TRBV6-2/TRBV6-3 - CASSQSPPDWSNQPQHF TGTGCCAGCAGTCAATCTCCGCCCGATTGGAGCAATCAGCCCCAGCATTTT
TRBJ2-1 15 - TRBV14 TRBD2 CASSPTGLAGDEQFF TGTGCCAGCAGCCCAACGGGACTAGCGGGAGATGAGCAGTTCTTC
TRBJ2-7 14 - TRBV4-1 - CASSQAGKDYEQYF TGCGCCAGCAGCCAAGCCGGGAAAGACTACGAGCAGTACTTC
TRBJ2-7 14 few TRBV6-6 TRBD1 CASSPADRDYEQYF TGTGCCAGCAGCCCCGCGGACAGGGACTACGAGCAGTACTTC
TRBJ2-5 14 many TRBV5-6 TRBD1 CASSFPTGKETQYF TGTGCCAGCAGCTTCCCGACAGGGAAAGAGACCCAGTACTTC
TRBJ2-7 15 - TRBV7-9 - CASREMAGAGYEQYF TGTGCCAGCAGGGAAATGGCAGGGGCGGGCTACGAGCAGTACTTC
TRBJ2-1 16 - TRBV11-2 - CASSCLTSFSYNEQFF TGTGCCAGCAGCTGCCTGACATCCTTCTCCTACAATGAGCAGTTCTTC
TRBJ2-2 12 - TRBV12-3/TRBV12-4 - CASRQDGGELFF TGTGCCAGCCGACAGGACGGCGGGGAGCTGTTTTTT
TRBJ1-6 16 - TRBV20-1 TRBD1 CSASAGQGAWNSPLHF TGCAGTGCTAGCGCGGGACAGGGGGCTTGGAATTCACCCCTCCACTTT
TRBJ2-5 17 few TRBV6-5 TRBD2 CASSYFPSGKDQETQYF TGTGCCAGCAGTTACTTCCCAAGCGGGAAAGACCAAGAGACCCAGTACTTC
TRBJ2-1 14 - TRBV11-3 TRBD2 CASPPGGAPDEQFF TGTGCCAGTCCCCCGGGGGGAGCCCCCGATGAGCAGTTCTTC
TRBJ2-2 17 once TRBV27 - CASTENKPSGNTGELFF TGTGCCAGCACCGAAAACAAGCCGAGCGGGAACACCGGGGAGCTGTTTTTT
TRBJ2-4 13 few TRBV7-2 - CASLGDSDNIQYF TGTGCCAGCCTAGGGGACTCCGATAACATTCAGTACTTC
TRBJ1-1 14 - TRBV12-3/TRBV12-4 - CASSLGRVWTEAFF TGTGCCAGCAGTTTGGGGAGGGTGTGGACTGAAGCTTTCTTT
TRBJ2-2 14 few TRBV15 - CATSRPPGGGELFF TGTGCCACCAGCAGGCCCCCGGGTGGCGGGGAGCTGTTTTTT
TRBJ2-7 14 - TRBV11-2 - CASSFDFGAYEQYF TGTGCCAGCAGCTTCGACTTCGGAGCCTACGAGCAGTACTTC
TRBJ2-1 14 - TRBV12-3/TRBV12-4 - CASSPETGNNEQFF TGTGCCAGCAGTCCAGAAACAGGGAACAATGAGCAGTTCTTC
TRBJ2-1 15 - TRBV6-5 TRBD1 CASSYSGTGPNEQFF TGTGCCAGCAGTTACTCCGGGACAGGGCCCAATGAGCAGTTCTTC
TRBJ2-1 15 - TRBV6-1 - CASSEGTSSYNEQFF TGTGCCAGCAGTGAAGGAACGAGCTCCTACAATGAGCAGTTCTTC
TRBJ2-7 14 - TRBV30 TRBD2 CAWSWTSGDYEQYF TGTGCCTGGAGTTGGACTAGCGGGGACTACGAGCAGTACTTC
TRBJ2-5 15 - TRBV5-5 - CASTNAEGSEETQYF TGTGCCAGCACCAACGCCGAGGGCAGCGAAGAGACCCAGTACTTC
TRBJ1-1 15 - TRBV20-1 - CSARDQFLMNTEAFF TGCAGTGCTAGAGATCAATTTCTGATGAACACTGAAGCTTTCTTT
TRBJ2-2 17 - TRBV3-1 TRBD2 CASSQQVSGRATGELFF TGTGCCAGCAGCCAGCAAGTAAGCGGGAGGGCCACCGGGGAGCTGTTTTTT
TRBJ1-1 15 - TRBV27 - CASTPGSGVGTEAFF TGTGCCAGCACCCCAGGGTCAGGGGTTGGGACTGAAGCTTTCTTT
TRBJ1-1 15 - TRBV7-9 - CASSAPGPGGTEAFF TGTGCCAGCAGCGCACCGGGCCCCGGGGGCACTGAAGCTTTCTTT
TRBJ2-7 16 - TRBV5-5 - CASSLNGGTLAYEQYF TGTGCCAGCAGCTTAAACGGCGGTACATTGGCCTACGAGCAGTACTTC
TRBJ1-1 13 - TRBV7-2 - CASSFGTNNEAFF TGTGCCAGCAGCTTCGGGACCAACAATGAAGCTTTCTTT
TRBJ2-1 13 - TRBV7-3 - CASSLIGGNEQFF TGTGCCAGCAGCTTAATAGGTGGGAATGAGCAGTTCTTC
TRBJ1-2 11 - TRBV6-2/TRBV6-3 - CASSRQQGYTF TGTGCCAGCAGCCGGCAACAGGGCTACACCTTC
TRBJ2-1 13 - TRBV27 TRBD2 CASSLGGNDEQFF TGTGCCAGCAGTTTGGGAGGGAACGATGAGCAGTTCTTC
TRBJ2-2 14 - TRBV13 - CASSLAGTRGELFF TGTGCCAGCAGCTTAGCCGGAACAAGGGGGGAGCTGTTTTTT
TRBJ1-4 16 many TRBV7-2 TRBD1 CASSLRPGQSNEKLFF TGTGCCAGCAGCTTACGCCCGGGACAGAGTAATGAAAAACTGTTTTTT
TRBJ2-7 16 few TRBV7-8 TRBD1 CASSPAGTESSYEQYF TGTGCCAGCAGCCCGGCCGGGACAGAGAGCTCCTACGAGCAGTACTTC
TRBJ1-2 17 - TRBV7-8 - CASSLARTARGGRGYTF TGTGCCAGCAGCTTAGCGAGGACAGCTCGGGGTGGGCGAGGCTACACCTTC
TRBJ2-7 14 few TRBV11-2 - CASSLVRGHREQYF TGTGCCAGCAGCTTAGTTCGGGGGCATCGGGAGCAGTACTTC
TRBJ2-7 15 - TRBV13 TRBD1 CASSLGTGNSYEQYF TGTGCCAGCAGCCTGGGGACAGGGAATTCCTACGAGCAGTACTTC
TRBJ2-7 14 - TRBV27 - CASSLQGYLDEQYF TGTGCCAGCAGTTTACAGGGGTATCTCGACGAGCAGTACTTC
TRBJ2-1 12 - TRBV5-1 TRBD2 CASSLLANRQFF TGCGCCAGCAGCTTACTAGCGAATAGGCAGTTCTTC
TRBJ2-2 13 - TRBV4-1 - CASSQPGAGELFF TGCGCCAGCAGCCAACCGGGAGCCGGGGAGCTGTTTTTT
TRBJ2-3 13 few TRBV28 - CASGTALTDTQYF TGTGCCAGCGGGACTGCCCTTACAGATACGCAGTATTTT
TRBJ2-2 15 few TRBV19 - CASSPGQSNTGELFF TGTGCCAGTAGTCCCGGACAGTCGAACACCGGGGAGCTGTTTTTT
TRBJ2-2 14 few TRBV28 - CASSLLRSTGELFF TGTGCCAGCAGTTTATTGAGAAGCACCGGGGAGCTGTTTTTT
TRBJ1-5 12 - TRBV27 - CASSFRNQPQHF TGTGCCAGCAGTTTCCGAAATCAGCCCCAGCATTTT
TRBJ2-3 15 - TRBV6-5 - CASTPRGTDTDTQYF TGTGCCAGCACACCTCGGGGGACGGATACAGATACGCAGTATTTT
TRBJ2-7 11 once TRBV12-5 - CASGLGREQYF TGTGCTAGTGGTTTGGGGAGGGAGCAGTACTTC
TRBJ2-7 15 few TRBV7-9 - CASSLATGRSYEQYF TGTGCCAGCAGCTTAGCTACTGGCCGCTCCTACGAGCAGTACTTC
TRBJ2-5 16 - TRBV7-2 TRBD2 CASSLEVGGPGKTQYF TGTGCCAGCAGCTTAGAGGTGGGAGGGCCCGGAAAGACCCAGTACTTC